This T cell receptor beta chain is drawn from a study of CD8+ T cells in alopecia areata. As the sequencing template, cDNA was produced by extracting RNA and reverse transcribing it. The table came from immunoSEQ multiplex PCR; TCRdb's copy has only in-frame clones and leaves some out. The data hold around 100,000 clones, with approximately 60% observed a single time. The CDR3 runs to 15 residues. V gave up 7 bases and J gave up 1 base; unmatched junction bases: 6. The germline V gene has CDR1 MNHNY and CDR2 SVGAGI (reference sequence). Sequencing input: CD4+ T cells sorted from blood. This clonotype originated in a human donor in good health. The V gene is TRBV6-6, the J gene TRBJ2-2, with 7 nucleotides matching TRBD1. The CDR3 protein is CASIPGQVNTGELFF. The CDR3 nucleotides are TGTGCCAGCATCCCCGGACAGGTGAACACCGGGGAGCTGTTTTTT.